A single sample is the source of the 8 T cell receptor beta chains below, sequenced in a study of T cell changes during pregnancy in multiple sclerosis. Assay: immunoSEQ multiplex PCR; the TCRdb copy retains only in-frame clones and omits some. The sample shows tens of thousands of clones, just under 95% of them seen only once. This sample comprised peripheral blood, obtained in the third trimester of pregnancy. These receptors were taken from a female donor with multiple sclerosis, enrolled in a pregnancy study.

CDR3 region: CASSVGTSGSETQYF. CDR3 bases: TGTGCCAGCAGCGTAGGGACTAGCGGGAGCGAGACCCAGTACTTC. The V call is TRBV9, the J call TRBJ2-5, with 13 positions matching TRBD2. Unmatched junction bases numbered 1, after V lost 0 bases and J lost 5 bases. Germline V gene lookup returns CDR1 SGDLS and CDR2 YYNGEE. The CDR3 consists of 15 residues.

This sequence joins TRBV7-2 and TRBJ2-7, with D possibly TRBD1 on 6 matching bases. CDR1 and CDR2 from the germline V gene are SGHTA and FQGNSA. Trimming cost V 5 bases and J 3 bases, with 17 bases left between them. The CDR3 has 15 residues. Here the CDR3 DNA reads TGTGCCAGCAGCCCTTCACGACAGGATATCTACGAGCAGTACTTC. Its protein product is CASSPSRQDIYEQYF.

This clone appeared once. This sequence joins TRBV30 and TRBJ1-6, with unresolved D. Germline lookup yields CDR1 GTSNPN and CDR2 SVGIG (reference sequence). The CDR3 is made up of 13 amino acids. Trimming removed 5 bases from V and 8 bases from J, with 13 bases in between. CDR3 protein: CAWEEGIYSPLHF. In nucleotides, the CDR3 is TGTGCCTGGGAGGAGGGAATATATTCACCCCTCCACTTT.

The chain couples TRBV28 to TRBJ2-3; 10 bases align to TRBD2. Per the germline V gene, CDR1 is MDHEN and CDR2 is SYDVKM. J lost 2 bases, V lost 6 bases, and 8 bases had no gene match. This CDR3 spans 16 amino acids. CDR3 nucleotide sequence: TGTGCCAGCAGCAGATACGGGACTAGCGACACAGATACGCAGTATTTT. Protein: CASSRYGTSDTDTQYF.

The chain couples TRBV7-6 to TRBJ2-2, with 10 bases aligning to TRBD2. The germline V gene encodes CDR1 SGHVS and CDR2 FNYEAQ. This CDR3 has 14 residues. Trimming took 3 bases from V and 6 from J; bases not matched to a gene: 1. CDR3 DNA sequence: TGTGCCAGCAGCTTTGGGACTAGCGCCGGGGAGCTGTTTTTT. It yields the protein CASSFGTSAGELFF.

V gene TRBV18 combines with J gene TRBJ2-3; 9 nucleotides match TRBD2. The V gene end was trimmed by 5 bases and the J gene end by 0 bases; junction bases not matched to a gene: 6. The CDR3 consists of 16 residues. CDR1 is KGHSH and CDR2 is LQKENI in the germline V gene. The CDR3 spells CASSTVAGASTDTQYF. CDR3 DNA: TGTGCCAGCTCAACGGTAGCGGGAGCGAGCACAGATACGCAGTATTTT.

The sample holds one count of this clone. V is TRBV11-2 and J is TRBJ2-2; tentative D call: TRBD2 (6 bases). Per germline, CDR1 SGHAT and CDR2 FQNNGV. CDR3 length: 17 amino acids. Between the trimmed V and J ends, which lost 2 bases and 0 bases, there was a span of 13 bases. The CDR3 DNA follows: TGTGCCAGCAGCTTACGTTTAGGCGGGGCGAACACCGGGGAGCTGTTTTTT. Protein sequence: CASSLRLGGANTGELFF. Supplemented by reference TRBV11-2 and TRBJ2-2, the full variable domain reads EAGVAQSPRYKIIEKRQSVAFWCNPISGHATLYWYQQILGQGPKLLIQFQNNGVVDDSQLPKDRFSAERLKGVDSTLKIQPAKLEDSAVYLCASSLRLGGANTGELFFGEGSRLTVL.

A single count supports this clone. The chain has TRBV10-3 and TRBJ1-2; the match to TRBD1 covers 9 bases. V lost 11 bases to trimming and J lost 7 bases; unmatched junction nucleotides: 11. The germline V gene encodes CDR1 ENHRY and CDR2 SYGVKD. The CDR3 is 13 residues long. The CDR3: CAALPGQGFGYTF. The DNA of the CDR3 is TGTGCCGCGCTTCCGGGACAGGGCTTTGGCTACACCTTC.